The present T cell receptor beta chain was sequenced within a study of T cells after yellow fever vaccination. This clonotype has a count of ten or more. The antigen remains unidentified. Study observations and caveats: Re-detected after boosting: most primary clones, 96% of CD4 and 75% to 90% of CD8.

TCRdb reanalysed the 5' RACE reads using MiXCR and keeps one entry per CDR3 protein. The sample records 250,000 or so distinct CDR3 sequences, 3.6% being singletons. Trimming cost V 2 bases and J 0 bases, with 5 bases left between them. The CDR3 extends over 14 amino acids. The chain couples TRBV12-3 or TRBV12-4 to TRBJ2-1; D gene ambiguous. The material sequenced was PBMCs, taken 15 days after the yellow fever booster vaccination. This receptor was identified in a man between 18 and 35 years old who received the YFV17D yellow fever vaccine. The CDR3 reads CASSLILSYNEQFF. The DNA of the CDR3 is TGTGCCAGCAGTTTAATACTCTCCTACAATGAGCAGTTCTTC.